Only a few counts were recorded for the clone carrying this T cell receptor beta chain. Its antigen is undetermined. This record comes from a study of T cell repertoires in cytomegalovirus infection. Germline V CDR1 and CDR2: SGHRS, YFSETQ. The V segment lost 4 bases and the J segment 5 bases; nucleotides outside the gene matches: 6. This CDR3 comprises 14 residues. Notes on the study in general: Cumulative frequency (of public TCR beta family members) identified carriers of CMV plus the relevant HLA.

Via MiXCR, TCRdb re-called the reads, giving one row per CDR3 protein. The sample holds about 310,000 distinct CDR3 sequences, 25% seen once. The source of this sequence is a human donor in good health (CMV status not recorded). Some clones in this sample may be carry-over from other donors' samples. The sequencing used cultured PBMCs, collected from culture after CMV antigen stimulation. The chain uses TRBV5-1 and TRBJ2-5, with 9 bases identical to TRBD1. In nucleotides, the CDR3 is TGCGCCAGCAGCCGAACAGGGGGCAGCGAGACCCAGTACTTC. Protein sequence: CASSRTGGSETQYF.